A selection of T cell receptor beta chains follows, all from one sample in a study of blood T cell repertoires in COVID-19. Sequencing was performed with immunoSEQ multiplex PCR; in TCRdb, only in-frame clones are kept and a portion is missing. Of fewer than 65,000 clones listed, 80% to 90% were seen once; the top ten hold 1.3%. Source material: peripheral blood. All receptors come from a woman of 80 years or more with acute or convalescent COVID-19. Both conserved end residues are part of each CDR3. A D gene is named only where the DNA matches it firmly. Clone size is stated in some rows and not others, as once, few, many or a class when expanded.

size,J,V,D,DNA,CDR3
once,TRBJ2-1,TRBV7-2,NA,TGTGCCAGCAGCTTAGCAGGGACTTCCGACAATGAGCAGTTCTTC,CASSLAGTSDNEQFF
NA,TRBJ2-3,TRBV7-2,TRBD2,TGTGCCAGCAGCTCCAGAGCGGGGCCCGTCACAGATACGCAGTATTTT,CASSSRAGPVTDTQYF
NA,TRBJ2-1,TRBV4-1,TRBD2,TGCGCCAGCAGCCAAGAACAGCGGGAGGCACAATACAATGAGCAGTTCTTC,CASSQEQREAQYNEQFF
NA,TRBJ1-3,TRBV7-2,NA,TGTGCCAGCAGCCAGTCGCCTGGAAACACCATATATTTT,CASSQSPGNTIYF
NA,TRBJ2-7,TRBV5-4,NA,TGTGCCAGCAGCGACCCCTCAGGAGGCGAGCAGTACTTC,CASSDPSGGEQYF
once,TRBJ1-1,TRBV24-1,NA,TGTGCCACCAGTGATTCCCCCCAGGGTGTCGGATTCCGAACTGAAGCTTTCTTT,CATSDSPQGVGFRTEAFF
NA,TRBJ1-1,TRBV9,NA,TGTGCCAGCAGCCCCCGAGGTGTAGAGGGTGAAGCTTTCTTT,CASSPRGVEGEAFF
NA,TRBJ2-1,TRBV24-1,TRBD2,TGTGCCACCAGTGCCATCGGGACTAGCGGGTACAATGAGCAGTTCTTC,CATSAIGTSGYNEQFF
few,TRBJ1-1,TRBV6-4,NA,TGTGCCAGCAGTGACACGGACAGAAACACTGAAGCTTTCTTT,CASSDTDRNTEAFF
NA,TRBJ2-3,TRBV5-1,TRBD1,TGCGCCAGCAGCTTGGGGCAGGGGGCGGCGGATACGCAGTATTTT,CASSLGQGAADTQYF
NA,TRBJ2-7,TRBV24-1,TRBD2,TGTGCCACCAGTGATTCAAAAGCGGGAGTAGTCGGGCAGTACTTC,CATSDSKAGVVGQYF
few,TRBJ1-3,TRBV3-1/TRBV3-2,NA,TGTGCCAGCAGTTCCTTACGGACAGCCGGGAACACCATATATTTT,CASSSLRTAGNTIYF
few,TRBJ1-4,TRBV28,NA,TGTGCCAGCAGTTTATCCGGGGGAGATGAAAAACTGTTTTTT,CASSLSGGDEKLFF
NA,TRBJ2-2,TRBV18,TRBD1,TGTGCCAGCTCACCGGGACAGAGAACAAACACCGGGGAGCTGTTTTTT,CASSPGQRTNTGELFF
NA,TRBJ2-5,TRBV12-3/TRBV12-4,NA,TGTGCCAGCAGTTTGGGGGGGCTAACCCAGTACTTC,CASSLGGLTQYF
NA,TRBJ1-1,TRBV7-9,NA,TGTGCCAGCAGCTTAGGTTATGGCGGAAACACTGAAGCTTTCTTT,CASSLGYGGNTEAFF
NA,TRBJ1-5,TRBV11-2,NA,TGTGCCAGCAGCCGTGGCGGGCCAGGCCTGAAGCCCCAGCATTTT,CASSRGGPGLKPQHF
NA,TRBJ2-7,TRBV6-5,TRBD1,TGTGCCAGCAGACTGGGACAGACCTACGAGCAGTACTTC,CASRLGQTYEQYF
NA,TRBJ1-2,TRBV27,NA,TGTGCCAGCCGACCGGACAAAAATCCGGGTGGCTACACCTTC,CASRPDKNPGGYTF
NA,TRBJ1-4,TRBV6-5,NA,TGTGCCAGCAGGCAGGGGTGGACTAATGAAAAACTGTTTTTT,CASRQGWTNEKLFF
NA,TRBJ1-4,TRBV30,TRBD1,TGTGCCTGGAGCGCTGGACAGGGAGGTGAAAAACTGTTTTTT,CAWSAGQGGEKLFF
NA,TRBJ1-1,TRBV5-4,NA,TGTGCCAGCAGCTTGGCCGGGGGATCTCGGAACACTGAAGCTTTCTTT,CASSLAGGSRNTEAFF
NA,TRBJ1-6,TRBV30,NA,TGTGCCTGGATGAGAGATAATTCACCCCTCCACTTT,CAWMRDNSPLHF
NA,TRBJ1-5,TRBV7-2,NA,TGTGCCAGCAGTTCTTGGGCGAGAAATCAGCCCCAGCATTTT,CASSSWARNQPQHF
NA,TRBJ2-3,TRBV28,TRBD2,TGTGCCAGCAGTGATCCGGGACTAGCGGGAGATACGCAGTATTTT,CASSDPGLAGDTQYF
NA,TRBJ2-2,TRBV3-1/TRBV3-2,NA,TGTGCCAGCAGCCAATCTACCAGGGAGCTGTTTTTT,CASSQSTRELFF
NA,TRBJ2-1,TRBV28,TRBD1,TGTGCCAGCAGTTTCACCTTTGGGACAGGGCATGCCAATGAGCAGTTCTTC,CASSFTFGTGHANEQFF
once,TRBJ1-5,TRBV4-2,NA,TGTGCCAGCAGCCGGGACACCTCCAATCAGCCCCAGCATTTT,CASSRDTSNQPQHF
NA,TRBJ1-1,TRBV30,NA,TGTGCCTGGAGTGAGCAGGGGAACACTGAAGCTTTCTTT,CAWSEQGNTEAFF
NA,TRBJ1-1,TRBV7-3,TRBD1,TGTGCCAGCAGCTTCCCCGGCGGGACAGGCGAAGACACTGAAGCTTTCTTT,CASSFPGGTGEDTEAFF
once,TRBJ2-1,TRBV7-3,NA,TGTGCCAGCAGTAGCTTAACCGTTCTAGCTGGTGAGCAGTTCTTC,CASSSLTVLAGEQFF
NA,TRBJ1-2,TRBV4-3,NA,TGCGCCAGCAGCCAAGTAACAGGGAGTGGCTATGGCTACACCTTC,CASSQVTGSGYGYTF
NA,TRBJ1-2,TRBV5-1,NA,TGCGCCAGCAGCTTGTGGCAGGGGCAAGGCTACACCTTC,CASSLWQGQGYTF
NA,TRBJ2-2,TRBV5-1,NA,TGCGCCAGCAGCTTGAGGGTACGGGAAAGCACCGGGGAGCTGTTTTTT,CASSLRVRESTGELFF
many,TRBJ1-1,TRBV7-6,NA,TGTGCCAGCAGCTTAGTTGGAGAAATGAACACTGAAGCTTTCTTT,CASSLVGEMNTEAFF
NA,TRBJ1-1,TRBV9,NA,TGTGCCAGCAGCATCTCGACTAGGACTGAAGCTTTCTTT,CASSISTRTEAFF
NA,TRBJ1-3,TRBV5-4,NA,TGTGCCAGCAGCTTAATCGGGGCTGGAAACACCATATATTTT,CASSLIGAGNTIYF
NA,TRBJ2-7,TRBV4-1,TRBD2,TGCGCCAGCAGCCCGGCGGGGGGCCTCTACGAGCAGTACTTC,CASSPAGGLYEQYF